This entry lists 9 T cell receptor beta chains sequenced from one sample in a study of T cell repertoires in cytomegalovirus infection. TCRdb reprocessed the reads with MiXCR, giving one entry per CDR3 protein. This table holds 200,000 to 300,000 distinct CDR3 sequences, roughly an eighth found once. Sequenced: PBMCs. Receptor source: a human donor in good health (CMV status not recorded). Some clones in this sample may be carry-over from other donors' samples.

There are many counts of this clonotype. This chain links TRBV20-1 with TRBJ2-1; 10 bases are shared with TRBD2. CDR1 DFQATT and CDR2 SNEGSKA come from the germline V gene (reference sequence). This CDR3 region has 15 residues. The CDR3 DNA reads as TGCAGCCACCAATTGTCCTCTAGCGGGAGTAATGAGCAGTTCTTC. Translating gives CSHQLSSSGSNEQFF.

The chain recombines TRBV28 with TRBJ2-6, with 8 bases lining up with TRBD1. From germline, CDR1 is MDHEN and CDR2 SYDVKM. J lost 0 bases, V lost 6 bases, and 1 base had no gene match. This CDR3 comprises 15 residues. CDR3 protein: CASRGQVSGANVLTF. As DNA, the CDR3 is TGTGCCAGCAGGGGACAGGTCTCTGGGGCCAACGTCCTGACTTTC.

This clonotype was detected many times. The V and J genes are TRBV7-8 and TRBJ2-7; 12 nucleotides align to TRBD2. The CDR3 extends over 15 amino acids. Germline CDR1 reads SGHVS; CDR2 reads FQNEAQ. V was pared by 5 bases and J by 2 bases, with 4 bases of the junction left unmatched. CDR3: CASSPRTSGAYEQYF. DNA for the CDR3: TGTGCCAGCAGCCCCCGGACTAGCGGGGCCTACGAGCAGTACTTC.

This clonotype was seen only a few times. The chain employs TRBV4-1 and TRBJ2-5; 7 positions match TRBD2. This CDR3 region has 15 residues. Germline V CDR1 and CDR2: MGHRA, YSYEKL. V dropped 0 bases and J dropped 3; count of bases not matched to a gene: 4. In nucleotides, the CDR3 is TGCGCCAGCAGCCAAGAAAGCGGGGACGAAGAGACCCAGTACTTC. It codes for CASSQESGDEETQYF.

The chain couples TRBV5-4 to TRBJ1-5; D is unclear. Trimming stripped 0 bases from V and 3 bases from J, with 16 bases between. Germline V gene data show CDR1 as SGHNT and CDR2 as YYREEE (reference sequence). The CDR3 totals 17 residues. The CDR3 DNA is TGTGCCAGCAGCTTGGATCCCTCGTCTGGGATCAATCAGCCCCAGCATTTT. This gives the protein CASSLDPSSGINQPQHF.

The sample holds many counts of this clonotype. The J gene is TRBJ2-7, the V gene TRBV7-9, with 8 bases identical to TRBD2. CDR3 length equals 14 residues. Looked up from germline, CDR1 is SEHNR and CDR2 is FQNEAQ (reference sequence). The V gene end was trimmed by 7 bases and the J gene end by 2 bases; junction bases not matched to a gene: 7. The CDR3 loop reads CASTPREGTYEQYF. The CDR3 DNA sequence: TGTGCCAGCACCCCCCGGGAGGGCACCTACGAGCAGTACTTC.

V gene TRBV6-1 combines with J gene TRBJ2-1, with TRBD2 matching over 8 bases. Germline CDR1 reads MNHNS; CDR2 reads SASEGT. The CDR3 extends over 16 amino acids. V lost 4 bases, J lost 0 bases, and 5 bases stayed unmatched. The CDR3 is CASSGPSGGSYNEQFF. The CDR3 DNA reads as TGTGCCAGCAGTGGCCCGAGCGGGGGCTCCTACAATGAGCAGTTCTTC.

The J gene is TRBJ1-6, the V gene TRBV20-1, with 7 positions matching TRBD1. V was pared by 6 bases and J by 8 bases, with 10 bases of the junction left unmatched. In germline, CDR1 is DFQATT, CDR2 SNEGSKA (reference sequence). This CDR3 comprises 14 residues. The CDR3 here is CSAGNRGKDSPLHF. The CDR3 DNA follows: TGCAGTGCCGGCAACAGGGGAAAGGATTCACCCCTCCACTTT.

The chain recombines TRBV29-1 with TRBJ1-1; tentative D call: TRBD1 (5 bases). The length of the CDR3 is 13 residues. V was shortened by 7 bases and J by 3 bases, with 15 bases between the two germline ends. Germline V lookup: CDR1 SQVTM, CDR2 ANQGSEA. The CDR3 bases are TGCAGCGCTAGGGGAAGGTGGGACACTGAAGCTTTCTTT. Protein sequence: CSARGRWDTEAFF.